What follows is one TCR beta chain and its context. Antigen: not known. There were TCR beta CDR3 regions amplified from RNA transcripts. The primer set for the first-round RT-PCR of the TCR CDR3 was HTBI. TCRdb reanalysed the multiplex PCR reads using MiXCR and keeps one entry per CDR3 protein. The sample includes 450,000 to 550,000 distinct CDR3 sequences, around 22% of them seen just once. The sample comes from a study of T cells in Graves' hyperthyroidism and ophthalmopathy. Broader study findings: Clonotypes that were expanded in thyroid above 0.001 mostly appeared in blood too.

Material for sequencing was blood. The sequence was collected from a woman under 40 with Graves' ophthalmopathy.

The CDR3 coding sequence is TGTGCCAGTAGTGGGACAGGGGGCGTAAACTATGGCTACACCTTC. It yields the protein CASSGTGGVNYGYTF. The rearrangement uses TRBV19 and TRBJ1-2, with 12 bases matching TRBD1. This CDR3 contains 15 residues. Germline-derived CDR1 and CDR2 are LNHDA and SQIVND (reference sequence). The V gene end was trimmed by 5 bases and the J gene end by 2 bases; junction bases not matched to a gene: 3. Supplemented by reference TRBV19 and TRBJ1-2, the full variable domain reads DGGITQSPKYLFRKEGQNVTLSCEQNLNHDAMYWYRQDPGQGLRLIYYSQIVNDFQKGDIAEGYSVSREKKESFPLTVTSAQKNPTAFYLCASSGTGGVNYGYTFGSGTRLTVV.